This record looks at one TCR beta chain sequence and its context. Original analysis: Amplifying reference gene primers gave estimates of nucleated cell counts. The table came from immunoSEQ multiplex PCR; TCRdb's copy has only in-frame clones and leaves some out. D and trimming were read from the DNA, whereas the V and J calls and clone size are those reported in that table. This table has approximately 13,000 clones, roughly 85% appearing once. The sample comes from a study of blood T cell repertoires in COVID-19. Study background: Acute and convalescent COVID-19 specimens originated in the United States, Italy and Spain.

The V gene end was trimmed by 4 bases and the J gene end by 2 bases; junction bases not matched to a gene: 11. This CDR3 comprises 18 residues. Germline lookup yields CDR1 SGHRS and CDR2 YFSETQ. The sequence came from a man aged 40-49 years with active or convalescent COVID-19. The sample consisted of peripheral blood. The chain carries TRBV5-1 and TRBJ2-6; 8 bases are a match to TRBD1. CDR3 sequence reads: CASSVDGRGRTGANVLTF. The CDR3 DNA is TGCGCCAGCAGCGTGGATGGCAGGGGGCGCACTGGGGCCAACGTCCTGACTTTC.